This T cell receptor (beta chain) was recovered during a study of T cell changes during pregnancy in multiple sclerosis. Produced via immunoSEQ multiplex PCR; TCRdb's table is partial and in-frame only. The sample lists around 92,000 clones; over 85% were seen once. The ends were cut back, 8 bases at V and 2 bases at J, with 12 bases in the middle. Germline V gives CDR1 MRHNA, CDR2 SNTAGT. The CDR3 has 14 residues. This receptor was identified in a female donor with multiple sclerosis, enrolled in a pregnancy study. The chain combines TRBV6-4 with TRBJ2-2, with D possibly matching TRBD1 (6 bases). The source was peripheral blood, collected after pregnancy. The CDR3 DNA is TGTGCCAGCGGCCGGGACACCAACACCGGGGAGCTGTTTTTT. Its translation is CASGRDTNTGELFF.